This T cell receptor beta chain was documented in a study of blood T cell repertoires in COVID-19. This CDR3 comprises 11 residues. V was cut by 4 bases and J by 3 bases, with 4 bases left in between. The germline V gene encodes CDR1 MDHEN and CDR2 SYDVKM. Authors' methods: Nucleated cell number was recorded as an estimate derived from reference gene primer amplification. The data were produced by immunoSEQ multiplex PCR, yet TCRdb's version contains in-frame clones alone and is incomplete. The DNA gave D and trimming, while V, J and clone size come from that table. The data hold roughly 120,000 clones, with approximately 79% observed a single time.

V is TRBV28 and J is TRBJ2-7; D gene uncertain. Input material: peripheral blood. The TCR sequence derives from a middle-aged man with acute or convalescent COVID-19. This chain's CDR3 is CASSSGYEQYF. CDR3 coding DNA: TGTGCCAGCAGTTCGGGCTACGAGCAGTACTTC.